Described below is a single T cell receptor (beta chain) sequence and its context. The data were obtained in a study of blood T cell repertoires in COVID-19. Background on the study: Both acute and convalescent COVID-19 samples were obtained from the United States, Italy and Spain. The analysed material was cDNA or gDNA that came from T cells, B-cell-depleted T cells, or PBMCs.

In the authors' methods: Amplifying reference gene primers gave estimates of nucleated cell counts. Clones were sequenced by immunoSEQ multiplex PCR, and TCRdb holds only the in-frame ones, with some missing. V, J and clone size derive from that table, while D and trimming were established from the DNA sequence. Here the sample spans around 51,000 clones, 90% being singletons. This CDR3 contains 16 residues. Sample: peripheral blood. The V gene is TRBV21-1, the J gene TRBJ1-2. TRBV21-1 corresponds to a pseudogene. This receptor was taken from a man between 70 and 80 years old with acute or convalescent COVID-19. The DNA of the CDR3 is TGTGCCAGCAGCAAAGTCAAGGAGGATTTCGACTATGGCTACACCTTC. Translation: CASSKVKEDFDYGYTF.